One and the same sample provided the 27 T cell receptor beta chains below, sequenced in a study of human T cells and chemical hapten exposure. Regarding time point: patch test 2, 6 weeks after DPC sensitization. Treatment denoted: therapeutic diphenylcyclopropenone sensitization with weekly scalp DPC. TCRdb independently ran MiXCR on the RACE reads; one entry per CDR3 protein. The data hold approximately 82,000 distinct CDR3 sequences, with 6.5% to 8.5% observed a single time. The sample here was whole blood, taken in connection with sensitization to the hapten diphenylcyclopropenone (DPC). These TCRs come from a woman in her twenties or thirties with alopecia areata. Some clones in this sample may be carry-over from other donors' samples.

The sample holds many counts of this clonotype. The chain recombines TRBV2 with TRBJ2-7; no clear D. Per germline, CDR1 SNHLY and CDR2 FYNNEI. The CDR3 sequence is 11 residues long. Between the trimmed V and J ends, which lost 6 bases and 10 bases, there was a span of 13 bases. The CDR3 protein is CASSPAWLQYF. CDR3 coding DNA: TGTGCCAGCAGCCCCGCCTGGCTACAGTACTTC.

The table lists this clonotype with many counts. CDR3 coding DNA: TGCAGTGCTAGAGATCTAAATGAGCAGTTCTTC. Protein sequence: CSARDLNEQFF. The chain recombines TRBV20-1 with TRBJ2-1, with D hard to call. V gave up 0 bases and J gave up 7 bases, with 4 bases separating them. The CDR3 is made up of 11 amino acids. Germline lookup yields CDR1 DFQATT and CDR2 SNEGSKA (reference sequence).

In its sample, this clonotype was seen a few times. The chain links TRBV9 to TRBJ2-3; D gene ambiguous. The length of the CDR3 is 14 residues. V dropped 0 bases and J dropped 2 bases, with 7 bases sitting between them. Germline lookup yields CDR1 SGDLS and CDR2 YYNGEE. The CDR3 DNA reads TGTGCCAGCAGCGTAGTGGGCCACACAGATACGCAGTATTTT. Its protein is CASSVVGHTDTQYF.

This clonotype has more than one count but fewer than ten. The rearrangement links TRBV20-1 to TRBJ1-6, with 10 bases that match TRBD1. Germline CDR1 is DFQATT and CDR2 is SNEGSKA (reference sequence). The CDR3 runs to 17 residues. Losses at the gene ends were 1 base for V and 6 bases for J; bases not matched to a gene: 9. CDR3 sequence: CSARAFDRGHFNSPLHF. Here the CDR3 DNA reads TGCAGTGCTAGAGCCTTCGACAGGGGGCATTTTAATTCACCCCTCCACTTT.

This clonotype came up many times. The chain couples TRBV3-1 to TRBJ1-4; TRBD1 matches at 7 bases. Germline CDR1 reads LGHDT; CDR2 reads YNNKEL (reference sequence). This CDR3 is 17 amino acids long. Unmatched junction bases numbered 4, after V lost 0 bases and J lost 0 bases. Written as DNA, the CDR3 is TGTGCCAGCAGCCAAGAAAGGGGGCGAGCAACTAATGAAAAACTGTTTTTT. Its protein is CASSQERGRATNEKLFF.

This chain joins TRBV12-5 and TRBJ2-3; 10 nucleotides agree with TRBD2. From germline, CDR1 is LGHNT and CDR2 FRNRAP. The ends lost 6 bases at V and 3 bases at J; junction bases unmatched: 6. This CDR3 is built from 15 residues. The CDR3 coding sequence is TGTGCTAGTGGCATCAGCGGGGGGGCGACAGATACGCAGTATTTT. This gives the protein CASGISGGATDTQYF.

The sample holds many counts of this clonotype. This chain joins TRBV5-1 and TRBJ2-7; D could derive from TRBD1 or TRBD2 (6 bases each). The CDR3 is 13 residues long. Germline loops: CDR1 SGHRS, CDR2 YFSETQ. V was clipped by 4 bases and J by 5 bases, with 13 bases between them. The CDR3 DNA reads TGCGCCAGCAGCCAAGTCGGGGGCCACGAGCAGTACTTC. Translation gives CASSQVGGHEQYF.

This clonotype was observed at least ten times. The CDR3 DNA is TGCAGCGTTGAAATTTACAGGGGTTACAATGAGCAGTTCTTC. As protein: CSVEIYRGYNEQFF. V usage is TRBV29-1 and J usage is TRBJ2-1; 7 bases fit TRBD1. The length of the CDR3 is 14 residues. Germline CDR1 reads SQVTM; CDR2 reads ANQGSEA. Trimming cost V 2 bases and J 4 bases; bases outside gene matches: 5.

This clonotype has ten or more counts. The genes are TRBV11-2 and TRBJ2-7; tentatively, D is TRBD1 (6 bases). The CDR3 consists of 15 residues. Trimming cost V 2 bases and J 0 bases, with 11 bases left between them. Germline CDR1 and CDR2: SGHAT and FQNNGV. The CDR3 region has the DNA TGTGCCAGCAGCTTAACAGGGCCTAGCTCCTACGAGCAGTACTTC. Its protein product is CASSLTGPSSYEQYF.

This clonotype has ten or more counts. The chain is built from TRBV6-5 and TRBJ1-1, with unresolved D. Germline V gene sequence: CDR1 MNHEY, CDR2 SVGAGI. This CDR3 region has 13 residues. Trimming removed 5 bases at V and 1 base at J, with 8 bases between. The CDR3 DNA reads TGTGCCAGCAGTCTTAACCAGAACACTGAAGCTTTCTTT. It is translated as CASSLNQNTEAFF.

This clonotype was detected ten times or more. The CDR3 loop is CASSLRDRVFYEQYF. The DNA of the CDR3 is TGTGCCAGCAGCTTAAGGGACAGGGTCTTTTACGAGCAGTACTTC. The chain recombines TRBV7-9 with TRBJ2-7, with 9 bases that match TRBD1. The CDR3 loop spans 15 amino acids. Germline values: CDR1 SEHNR, CDR2 FQNEAQ (reference sequence). V shed 2 bases, J shed 4 bases, and the junction held 6 bases outside the gene matches.

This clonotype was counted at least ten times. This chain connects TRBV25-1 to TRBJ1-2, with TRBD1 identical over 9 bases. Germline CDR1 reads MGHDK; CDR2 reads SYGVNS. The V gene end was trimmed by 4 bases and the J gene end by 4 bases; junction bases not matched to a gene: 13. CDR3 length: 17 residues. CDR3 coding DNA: TGTGCCAGCAGTGCAACCATACAGGGGGCTAGGTCCTATGGCTACACCTTC. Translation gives CASSATIQGARSYGYTF.

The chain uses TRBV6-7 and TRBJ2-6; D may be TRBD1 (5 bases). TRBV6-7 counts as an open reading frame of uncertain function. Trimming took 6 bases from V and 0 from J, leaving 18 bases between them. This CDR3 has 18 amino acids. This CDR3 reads CASSPKTESSSGANVLTF. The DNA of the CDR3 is TGTGCCAGCAGCCCCAAGACAGAATCAAGCTCTGGGGCCAACGTCCTGACTTTC.

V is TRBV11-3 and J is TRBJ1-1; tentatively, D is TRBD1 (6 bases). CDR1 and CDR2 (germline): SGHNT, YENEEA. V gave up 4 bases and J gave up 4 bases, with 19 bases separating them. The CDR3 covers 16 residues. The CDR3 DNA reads TGTGCCAGCAGCTCCCGGGACATGTTTTTCGGCACTGAAGCTTTCTTT. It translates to CASSSRDMFFGTEAFF. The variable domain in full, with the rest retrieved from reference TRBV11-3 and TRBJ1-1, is EAGVVQSPRYKIIEKKQPVAFWCNPISGHNTLYWYLQNLGQGPELLIRYENEEAVDDSQLPKDRFSAERLKGVDSTLKIQPAELGDSAVYLCASSSRDMFFGTEAFFGQGTRLTVV.

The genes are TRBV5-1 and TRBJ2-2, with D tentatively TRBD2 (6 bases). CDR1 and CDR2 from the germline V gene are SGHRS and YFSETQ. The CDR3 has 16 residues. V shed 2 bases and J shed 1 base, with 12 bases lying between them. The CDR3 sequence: CASSLVPGENTGELFF. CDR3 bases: TGCGCCAGCAGCTTAGTTCCGGGGGAGAACACCGGGGAGCTGTTTTTT.

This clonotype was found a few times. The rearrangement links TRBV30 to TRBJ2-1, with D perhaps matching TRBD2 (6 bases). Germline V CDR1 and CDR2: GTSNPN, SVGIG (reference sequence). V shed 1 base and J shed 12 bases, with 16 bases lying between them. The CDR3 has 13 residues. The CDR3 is CAWSEILLTRQFF. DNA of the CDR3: TGTGCCTGGAGTGAAATCCTCCTGACTAGGCAGTTCTTC.

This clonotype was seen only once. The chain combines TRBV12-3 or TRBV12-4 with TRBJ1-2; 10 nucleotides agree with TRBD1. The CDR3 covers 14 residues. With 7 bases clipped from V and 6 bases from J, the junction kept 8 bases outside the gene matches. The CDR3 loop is CASTRDRGGDGYTF. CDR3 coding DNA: TGTGCCAGCACTAGGGACAGGGGAGGAGATGGCTACACCTTC.

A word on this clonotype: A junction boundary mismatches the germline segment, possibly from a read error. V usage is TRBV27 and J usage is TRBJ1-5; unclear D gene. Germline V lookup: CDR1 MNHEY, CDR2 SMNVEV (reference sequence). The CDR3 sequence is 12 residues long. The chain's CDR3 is CASSLSGQPQNF. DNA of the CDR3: TGTGCCAGCAGTCTATCCGGCCAGCCCCAGAATTTT.

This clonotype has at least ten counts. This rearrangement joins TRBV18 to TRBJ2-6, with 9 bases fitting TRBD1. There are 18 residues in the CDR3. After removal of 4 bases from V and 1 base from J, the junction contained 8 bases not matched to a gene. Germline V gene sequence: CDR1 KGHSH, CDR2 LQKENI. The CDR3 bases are TGTGCCAGCTCACGTCCACAGGGGGCTGAATCTGGGGCCAACGTCCTGACTTTC. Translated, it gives CASSRPQGAESGANVLTF.

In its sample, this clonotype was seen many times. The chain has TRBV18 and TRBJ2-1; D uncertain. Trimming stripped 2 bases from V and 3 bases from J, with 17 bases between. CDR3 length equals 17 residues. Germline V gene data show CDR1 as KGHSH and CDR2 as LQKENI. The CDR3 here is CASSPDPVVWGYNEQFF. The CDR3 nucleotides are TGTGCCAGCTCACCAGATCCGGTAGTGTGGGGCTACAATGAGCAGTTCTTC.

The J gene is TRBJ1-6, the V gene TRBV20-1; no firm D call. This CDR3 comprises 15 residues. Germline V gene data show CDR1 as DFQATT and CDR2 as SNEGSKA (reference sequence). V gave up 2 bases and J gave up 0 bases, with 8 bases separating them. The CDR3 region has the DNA TGCAGTGCTAGATCCGGGAGCTCCTATAATTCACCCCTCCACTTT. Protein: CSARSGSSYNSPLHF.

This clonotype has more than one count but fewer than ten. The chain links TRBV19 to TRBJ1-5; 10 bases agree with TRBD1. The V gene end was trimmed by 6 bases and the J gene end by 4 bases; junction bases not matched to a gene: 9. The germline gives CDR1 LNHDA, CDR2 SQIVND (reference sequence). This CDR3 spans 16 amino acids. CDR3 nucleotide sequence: TGTGCCAGTAGGAGGGGACAGGGGATAGGGAATCAGCCCCAGCATTTT. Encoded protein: CASRRGQGIGNQPQHF.

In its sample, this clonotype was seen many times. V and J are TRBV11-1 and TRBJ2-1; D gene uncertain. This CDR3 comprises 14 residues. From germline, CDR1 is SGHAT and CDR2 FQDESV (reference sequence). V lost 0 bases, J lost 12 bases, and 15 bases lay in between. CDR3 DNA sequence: TGTGCCAGCAGCTTAGCGCCTACAAGGGTTGGGCAGTTCTTC. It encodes CASSLAPTRVGQFF.

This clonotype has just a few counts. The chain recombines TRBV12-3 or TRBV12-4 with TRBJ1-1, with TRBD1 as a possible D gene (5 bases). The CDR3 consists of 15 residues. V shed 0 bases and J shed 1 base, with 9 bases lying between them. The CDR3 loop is CASSLAGTWNTEAFF. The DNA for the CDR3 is TGTGCCAGCAGTTTAGCAGGGACTTGGAACACTGAAGCTTTCTTT.

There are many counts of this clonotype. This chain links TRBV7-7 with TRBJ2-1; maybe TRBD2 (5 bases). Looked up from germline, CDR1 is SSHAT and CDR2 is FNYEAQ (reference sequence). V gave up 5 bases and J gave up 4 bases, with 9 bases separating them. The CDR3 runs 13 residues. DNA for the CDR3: TGTGCCAGCAGCCTTACGGGGTACAATGAGCAGTTCTTC. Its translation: CASSLTGYNEQFF.

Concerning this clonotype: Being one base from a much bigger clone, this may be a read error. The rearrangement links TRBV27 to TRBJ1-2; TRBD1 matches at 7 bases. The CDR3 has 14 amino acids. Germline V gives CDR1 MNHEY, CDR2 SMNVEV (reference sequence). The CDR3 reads CASSARQGFGGYNF. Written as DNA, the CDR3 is TGTGCCAGCAGTGCCAGACAGGGATTCGGTGGCTACAACTTC.

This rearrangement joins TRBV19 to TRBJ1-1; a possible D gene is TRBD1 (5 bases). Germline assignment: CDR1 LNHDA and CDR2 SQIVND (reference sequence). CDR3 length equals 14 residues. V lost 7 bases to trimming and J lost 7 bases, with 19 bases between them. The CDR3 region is CASTPLGPTVEAFF. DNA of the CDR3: TGTGCCAGTACCCCCTTGGGCCCGACAGTTGAAGCTTTCTTT.